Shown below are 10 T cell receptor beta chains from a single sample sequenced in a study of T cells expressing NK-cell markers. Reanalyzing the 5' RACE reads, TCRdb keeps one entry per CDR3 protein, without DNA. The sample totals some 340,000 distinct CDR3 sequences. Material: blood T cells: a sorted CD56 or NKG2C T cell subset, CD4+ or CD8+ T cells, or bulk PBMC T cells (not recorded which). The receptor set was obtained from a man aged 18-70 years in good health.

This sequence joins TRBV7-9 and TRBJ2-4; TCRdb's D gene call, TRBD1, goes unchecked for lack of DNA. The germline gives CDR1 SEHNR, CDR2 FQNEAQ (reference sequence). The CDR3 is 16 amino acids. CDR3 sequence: CASSKQGQQAKNIQYF.

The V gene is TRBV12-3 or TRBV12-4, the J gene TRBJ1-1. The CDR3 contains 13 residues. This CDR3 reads CASTGGRHTEAFF.

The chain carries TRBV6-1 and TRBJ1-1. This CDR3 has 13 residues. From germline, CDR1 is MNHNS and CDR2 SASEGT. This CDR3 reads CASRRHVDTEAFF.

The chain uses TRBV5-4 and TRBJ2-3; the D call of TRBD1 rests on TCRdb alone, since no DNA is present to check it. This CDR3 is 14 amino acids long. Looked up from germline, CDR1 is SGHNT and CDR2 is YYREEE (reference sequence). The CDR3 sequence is CASSPSDISDTQYF.

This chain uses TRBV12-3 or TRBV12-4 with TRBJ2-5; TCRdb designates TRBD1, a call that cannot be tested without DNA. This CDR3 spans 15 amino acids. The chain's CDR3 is CASSWDSLTKETQYF.

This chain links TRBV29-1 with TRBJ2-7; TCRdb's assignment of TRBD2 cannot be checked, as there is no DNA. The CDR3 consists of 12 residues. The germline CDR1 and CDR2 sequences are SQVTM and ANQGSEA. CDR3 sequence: CSVGRDAYEQYF.

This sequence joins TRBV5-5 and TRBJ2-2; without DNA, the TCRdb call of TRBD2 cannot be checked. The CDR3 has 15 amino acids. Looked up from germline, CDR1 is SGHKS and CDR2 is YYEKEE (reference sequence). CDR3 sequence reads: CASSFKAVNTGELFF.

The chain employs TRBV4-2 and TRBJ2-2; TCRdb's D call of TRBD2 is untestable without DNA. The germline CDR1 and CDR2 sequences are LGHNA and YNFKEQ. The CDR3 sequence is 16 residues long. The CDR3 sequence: CASSQVGGVDTGELFF.

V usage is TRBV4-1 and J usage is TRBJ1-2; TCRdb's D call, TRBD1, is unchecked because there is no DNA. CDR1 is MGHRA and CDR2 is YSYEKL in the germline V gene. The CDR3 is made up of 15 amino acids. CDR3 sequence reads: CASSQMPAGHGGYTF.

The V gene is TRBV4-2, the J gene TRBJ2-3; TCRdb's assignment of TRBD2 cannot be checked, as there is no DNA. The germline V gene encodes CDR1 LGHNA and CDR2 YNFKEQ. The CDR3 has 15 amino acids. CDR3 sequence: CASRRGQGIADTQYF.